The 15 T cell receptor beta chains listed next were all sequenced from one sample in a study of blood T cell repertoires in COVID-19. Assay used: immunoSEQ multiplex PCR; TCRdb lists only in-frame clones, some missing. Of approximately 480,000 clones in the sample, roughly 89% were seen once. Sequences were obtained from peripheral blood. These TCRs come from a man aged 18-30 years with COVID-19, enrolled during active disease.

This sequence joins TRBV15 and TRBJ2-7; maybe TRBD1 (7 bases). This CDR3 has 15 amino acids. Per germline, CDR1 LNHNV and CDR2 YYDKDF (reference sequence). V shed 4 bases and J shed 6 bases, with 19 bases lying between them. The DNA for the CDR3 is TGTGCCACCAGCACCCTGACAGGGCTCGGGGGCGAGCAGTACTTC. This sequence encodes CATSTLTGLGGEQYF.

The gene calls are TRBV7-8 and TRBJ1-2; 7 bases are shared with TRBD1. Losses at the gene ends were 3 bases for V and 6 bases for J; bases not matched to a gene: 7. The CDR3 runs to 14 residues. Germline lookup yields CDR1 SGHVS and CDR2 FQNEAQ. CDR3 amino acids: CASSFGQVGNGYTF. The CDR3 nucleotides are TGTGCCAGCAGCTTTGGACAGGTCGGCAATGGCTACACCTTC.

This chain links TRBV7-9 with TRBJ2-7; D perhaps matches TRBD1 (6 bases). V lost 0 bases and J lost 12, with 15 bases in between. The CDR3 extends over 13 amino acids. Germline values: CDR1 SEHNR, CDR2 FQNEAQ (reference sequence). CDR3 loop: CASSLAGTPKWYF. The CDR3 region has the DNA TGTGCCAGCAGCTTAGCTGGGACACCTAAATGGTACTTC.

The rearrangement links TRBV5-6 to TRBJ2-1; the D gene is possibly TRBD1 (6 bases). V lost 0 bases and J lost 10, with 17 bases in between. Germline V gives CDR1 SGHDT, CDR2 YYEEEE. The CDR3 is 15 amino acids. CDR3 nucleotide sequence: TGTGCCAGCAGCTTGGTGGCAGGGGCCCAAAAAGAGCAGTTCTTC. Amino acids: CASSLVAGAQKEQFF.

V is TRBV19 and J is TRBJ2-7; possible D gene TRBD2, 6 bases. Trimming removed 4 bases from V and 3 bases from J, with 16 bases in between. The length of the CDR3 is 15 residues. Germline CDR1 and CDR2: LNHDA and SQIVND (reference sequence). CDR3 sequence (DNA): TGTGCCAGTAGTACCGGAACGGGACTCGGCTACGAGCAGTACTTC. Encoded protein: CASSTGTGLGYEQYF.

The chain is built from TRBV16 and TRBJ1-1, with 9 nucleotides matching TRBD1. CDR3 size: 14 residues. The V and J ends lost 5 bases and 1 base, in that order; junction bases with no gene match: 2. CDR1 and CDR2 from the germline V gene are KGHSY and FQNENV. CDR3 sequence: CASSMDRGNTEAFF. Written as DNA, the CDR3 is TGTGCCAGCAGCATGGACAGGGGGAACACTGAAGCTTTCTTT.

The J gene is TRBJ2-2, the V gene TRBV7-2; weak D call: TRBD1 (7 bases). Between the trimmed V and J ends, which lost 5 bases and 2 bases, there was a span of 15 bases. CDR3 length: 16 residues. Germline CDR1 and CDR2: SGHTA and FQGNSA. This CDR3 is CASSPGGTVNTGELFF. CDR3 DNA: TGTGCCAGCAGCCCAGGGGGGACAGTAAACACCGGGGAGCTGTTTTTT. The full variable domain, with the rest looked up from reference TRBV7-2 and TRBJ2-2, is GAGVSQSPSNKVTEKGKDVELRCDPISGHTALYWYRQSLGQGLEFLIYFQGNSAPDKSGLPSDRFSAERTGGSVSTLTIQRTQQEDSAVYLCASSPGGTVNTGELFFGEGSRLTVL.

This chain uses TRBV24-1 with TRBJ2-1; TRBD1 matches at 8 bases. Germline V CDR1 and CDR2: KGHDR, SFDVKD. V shed 5 bases, J shed 7 bases, and the junction held 6 bases outside the gene matches. The CDR3 is 14 residues long. As DNA, the CDR3 is TGTGCCACCAGTGGGATGACAGGGGTGAATGAGCAGTTCTTC. Amino acid sequence: CATSGMTGVNEQFF.

This sequence joins TRBV5-4 and TRBJ2-7, with D maybe TRBD1 (6 bases). This CDR3 region has 15 residues. Trimming removed 3 bases at V and 0 bases at J, with 13 bases between. Germline V gene sequence: CDR1 SGHNT, CDR2 YYREEE (reference sequence). CDR3 nucleotide sequence: TGTGCCAGCAGCTCGAGACAGGTCGCCTCCTACGAGCAGTACTTC. The encoded protein is CASSSRQVASYEQYF.

The chain carries TRBV27 and TRBJ2-3; D uncertain. The CDR3 is made up of 13 amino acids. The germline V and J ends were trimmed by 3 bases and 6 bases, with 10 bases remaining between them. The germline CDR1 and CDR2 sequences are MNHEY and SMNVEV (reference sequence). The DNA of the CDR3 is TGTGCCAGCAGTTTGACCCCCGGGGATACGCAGTATTTT. This gives the protein CASSLTPGDTQYF.

The CDR3 reads CASSQGRGVRNTEAFF. For the CDR3, the DNA is TGCGCCAGCAGCCAAGGGCGAGGAGTTCGGAACACTGAAGCTTTCTTT. This sequence joins TRBV4-1 and TRBJ1-1; D is uncertain. V gave up 1 base and J gave up 1 base, with 13 bases separating them. The CDR3 has 16 residues. In germline, CDR1 is MGHRA, CDR2 YSYEKL.

J is TRBJ2-1 and V is TRBV5-1; D is uncertain. Trimming left V 3 bases short and J 2 bases short, with 9 bases between. CDR3 length: 14 amino acids. CDR1 is SGHRS, CDR2 YFSETQ, per germline. CDR3 DNA sequence: TGCGCCAGCAGCTCCAATGGCCCCTACAATGAGCAGTTCTTC. Its translation: CASSSNGPYNEQFF.

Comments on this clone: At one end the junction does not follow the germline gene, possibly because of a read error. The V gene is TRBV3-1 (or the pseudogene TRBV3-2), the J gene TRBJ1-2; 7 bases line up with TRBD1. This CDR3 is built from 15 residues. Germline loops: CDR1 LGHDT, CDR2 YNNKEL (reference sequence). CDR3 protein: CASSQAAGGGYGYTF. In nucleotides, the CDR3 is TGTGCCAGCAGTCAAGCGGCAGGGGGAGGCTATGGCTACACCTTC.

The chain uses TRBV19 and TRBJ2-1; D gene unclear. The germline CDR1 and CDR2 sequences are LNHDA and SQIVND (reference sequence). This CDR3 comprises 13 residues. V gave up 2 bases and J gave up 7 bases, with 9 bases separating them. The CDR3 sequence: CASSINSGNEQFF. CDR3 bases: TGTGCCAGTAGTATAAATTCGGGTAATGAGCAGTTCTTC.

V is TRBV10-2 and J is TRBJ2-7; 8 positions match TRBD2. CDR1 is WSHSY and CDR2 is SAAADI in the germline V gene. The V gene end was trimmed by 6 bases and the J gene end by 6 bases; junction bases not matched to a gene: 7. The CDR3 is 13 residues long. The CDR3 bases are TGCGCCAGCAGACCAGCGGGGGCGGGCGAGCAGTACTTC. This translates into CASRPAGAGEQYF.